Listed below are T cell receptor beta chains from one sample, sequenced in a study of molecular identifiers for immune sequencing clone quantification. TCRdb reanalysed the PCR reads using MiXCR and keeps one entry per CDR3 protein. The sample includes 97,000 or so distinct CDR3 sequences, approximately 24% of them seen just once. Input material: naive CD8+ T cells from blood, with Jurkat cell RNA spiked in. These TCRs come from a human donor in good health. Some libraries in this study had Jurkat cell RNA spiked in. CDR3s leave out the opening cysteine and the closing phenylalanine or tryptophan. Each record gives: J gene, V gene, CDR3 protein.

TRBJ2-7 | TRBV30 | AWSVASGGHYEQY
TRBJ2-3 | TRBV6-5 | ASKYSGGADTQY
TRBJ2-4 | TRBV5-5 | ASSLEGPLQNIQY
TRBJ2-7 | TRBV5-1 | ASSPGMGNSFPGDEQY
TRBJ2-7 | TRBV2 | ASSGGIYS
TRBJ1-5 | TRBV24-1 | ATPYRDTRSNQPQH
TRBJ2-7 | TRBV29-1 | SVGTRNYYEQY
TRBJ2-5 | TRBV12-3/TRBV12-4 | ASSLQGFQETQY
TRBJ2-2 | TRBV11-1 | ASSPGTGATGELF
TRBJ2-7 | TRBV28 | ASSYPGQGTYEQY
TRBJ1-2 | TRBV29-1 | SVEDPGQASYGYT
TRBJ2-3 | TRBV4-3 | ASSQGTGVGNTQY
TRBJ2-1 | TRBV9 | ASSVGSGDYNEQF
TRBJ1-3 | TRBV19 | ASSRGSSGNTIY
TRBJ2-1 | TRBV30 | AWSGQGHYNEQF
TRBJ1-1 | TRBV4-3 | ASSQESYLNTEAF
TRBJ2-7 | TRBV5-6 | ASSLKSASGNYEQY
TRBJ2-3 | TRBV5-6 | ASGAQQDTDTQY
TRBJ2-1 | TRBV7-2 | ASSLSAGQAQGYNEQF
TRBJ1-1 | TRBV28 | ASSFRGTLTEAF
TRBJ1-1 | TRBV5-4 | ASNPFRGLDTEAF
TRBJ2-3 | TRBV30 | AWTEGATSTDTQY
TRBJ2-1 | TRBV12-3/TRBV12-4 | ASSHQKSSYNEQF
TRBJ2-2 | TRBV4-1 | ASSQVSSGSAGGLF
TRBJ2-5 | TRBV29-1 | SVEGTSGDQETQY
TRBJ2-2 | TRBV7-8 | ASSLKGTGWNTGELF
TRBJ2-7 | TRBV4-3 | ASSQDGVGPRVYEQY
TRBJ1-2 | TRBV27 | ASSLMGGFGYT
TRBJ1-4 | TRBV7-9 | ASSQAGEADEKLF
TRBJ2-7 | TRBV29-1 | SVGTDGEQY
TRBJ2-3 | TRBV5-1 | ASSPESGWSPDTQY
TRBJ1-1 | TRBV5-8 | ASTPRGGYYMNTEAF